This paragraph reports one T cell receptor beta chain. This table comes from immunoSEQ multiplex PCR, and its TCRdb copy is limited to in-frame clones, with some not included. The table includes about 330,000 clones, about 90% detected once. The data stem from a study of Ad26.COV2.S vaccination and SARS-CoV-2 variants. As to treatment: 19 received Ad26.COV2.S at low or high dose, single or two shots; about 5 received placebo; per-sample allocation not given. Samples came from day 63 after the first vaccine or placebo injection. Vaccination employed an Ad26 vector expressing the Wuhan-strain SARS-CoV-2 spike. Source: peripheral blood, taken in a trial of Ad26.COV2.S vaccine versus placebo. The source of this sequence is a person aged 18 to 65 who received the Ad26.COV2.S COVID-19 vaccine or a placebo.

CDR3 region: CASSFTDRDQYF. For the CDR3, the DNA is TGTGCCAGCAGCTTCACCGACAGGGATCAGTACTTC. The chain recombines TRBV5-8 with TRBJ2-7, with 7 bases aligning to TRBD1. The CDR3 extends over 12 amino acids. V gave up 2 bases and J gave up 10 bases; unmatched junction bases: 6. CDR1 and CDR2 (germline): SGHTS, YDEGEE.